Listed below are T cell receptor beta chains from one sample, sequenced in a study of OX40 agonist ivuxolimab in advanced cancers. Sequencing used immunoSEQ multiplex PCR; TCRdb keeps in-frame clones, though not all of them. The table includes tens of thousands of clones, about 92% detected once. Sequenced material: CD4+ or CD8+ T cells sorted from blood, taken in a trial of the OX40 agonist ivuxolimab. These receptors were obtained from an adult with an advanced solid tumor such as melanoma, head and neck, liver or kidney cancer. CDR3s leave out the opening cysteine and the closing phenylalanine or tryptophan.

TRBV6-5 | 12 | ASSYSGTNTEAF
TRBV9 | 14 | ASSVDGGGEGNEQF
TRBV4-3 | 14 | ASSQIPAPSSYEQY
TRBV7-8 | 14 | ASSRKTSGGHNEQF
TRBV4-3 | 11 | ASSQVGFDELF
TRBV27 | 13 | ASSSRQGGSGAQH
TRBV27 | 13 | ATAPRAVTWYEQY
TRBV6-1 | 13 | ASKLRQGRKEKLF
TRBV5-8 | 16 | ASSLRTKQGANTGELF
TRBV2 | 14 | ASSGKPGQGWGEQY